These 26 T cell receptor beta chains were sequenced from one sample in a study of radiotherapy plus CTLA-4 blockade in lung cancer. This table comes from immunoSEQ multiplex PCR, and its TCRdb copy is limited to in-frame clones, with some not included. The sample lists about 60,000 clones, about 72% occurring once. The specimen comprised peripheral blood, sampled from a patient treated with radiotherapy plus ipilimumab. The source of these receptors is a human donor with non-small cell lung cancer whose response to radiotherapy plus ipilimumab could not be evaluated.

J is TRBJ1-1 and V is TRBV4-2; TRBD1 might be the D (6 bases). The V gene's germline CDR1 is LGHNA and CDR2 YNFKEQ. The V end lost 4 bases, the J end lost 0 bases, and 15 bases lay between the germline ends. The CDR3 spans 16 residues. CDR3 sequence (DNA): TGTGCCAGCAGCCCCACAGGGAGGGGGATGAACACTGAAGCTTTCTTT. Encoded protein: CASSPTGRGMNTEAFF.

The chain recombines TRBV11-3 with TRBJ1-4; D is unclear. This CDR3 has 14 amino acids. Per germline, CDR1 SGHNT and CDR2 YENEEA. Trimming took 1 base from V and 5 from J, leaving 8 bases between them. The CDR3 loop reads CASSLGQKNEKLFF. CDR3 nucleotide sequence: TGTGCCAGCAGCTTAGGGCAGAAGAATGAAAAACTGTTTTTT.

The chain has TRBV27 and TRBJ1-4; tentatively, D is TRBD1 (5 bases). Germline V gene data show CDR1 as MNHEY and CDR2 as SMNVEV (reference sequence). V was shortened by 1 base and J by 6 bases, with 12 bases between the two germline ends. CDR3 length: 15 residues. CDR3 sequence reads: CASSLWATVDEKLFF. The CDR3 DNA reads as TGTGCCAGCAGTTTATGGGCGACAGTGGATGAAAAACTGTTTTTT.

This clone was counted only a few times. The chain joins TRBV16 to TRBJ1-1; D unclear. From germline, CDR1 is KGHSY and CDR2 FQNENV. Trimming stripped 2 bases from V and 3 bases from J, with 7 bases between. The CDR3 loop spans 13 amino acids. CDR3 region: CASSQEEHTEAFF. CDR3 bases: TGTGCCAGCAGCCAAGAGGAGCACACTGAAGCTTTCTTT. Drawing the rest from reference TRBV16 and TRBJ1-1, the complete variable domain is GEEVAQTPKHLVRGEGQKAKLYCAPIKGHSYVFWYQQVLKNEFKFLISFQNENVFDETGMPKERFSAKCLPNSPCSLEIQATKLEDSAVYFCASSQEEHTEAFFGQGTRLTVV.

Here the CDR3 DNA reads TGTGCCAGCAGCTTAGATGGCAGGAATGCTGAAGCTTTCTTT. It encodes CASSLDGRNAEAFF. This chain links TRBV7-9 with TRBJ1-1; D call uncertain. This CDR3 has 14 residues. The germline V gene encodes CDR1 SEHNR and CDR2 FQNEAQ (reference sequence). The ends were cut back, 1 base at V and 6 bases at J, with 12 bases in the middle. The variable domain in full, completed from reference TRBV7-9 and TRBJ1-1, reads DTGVSQNPRHKITKRGQNVTFRCDPISEHNRLYWYRQTLGQGPEFLTYFQNEAQLEKSRLLSDRFSAERPKGSFSTLEIQRTEQGDSAMYLCASSLDGRNAEAFFGQGTRLTVV.

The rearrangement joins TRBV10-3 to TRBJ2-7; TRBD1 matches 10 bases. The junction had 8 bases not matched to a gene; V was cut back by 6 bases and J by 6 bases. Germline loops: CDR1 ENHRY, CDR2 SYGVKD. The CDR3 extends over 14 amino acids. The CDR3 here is CAIRDGQGVGEQYF. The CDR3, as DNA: TGTGCCATCAGGGACGGACAGGGGGTAGGCGAGCAGTACTTC.

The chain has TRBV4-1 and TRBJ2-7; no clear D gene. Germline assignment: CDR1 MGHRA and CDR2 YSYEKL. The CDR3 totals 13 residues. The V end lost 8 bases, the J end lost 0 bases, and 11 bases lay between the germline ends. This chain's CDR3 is CASGSISSYEQYF. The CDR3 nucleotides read TGCGCCAGCGGCAGTATAAGCTCCTACGAGCAGTACTTC.

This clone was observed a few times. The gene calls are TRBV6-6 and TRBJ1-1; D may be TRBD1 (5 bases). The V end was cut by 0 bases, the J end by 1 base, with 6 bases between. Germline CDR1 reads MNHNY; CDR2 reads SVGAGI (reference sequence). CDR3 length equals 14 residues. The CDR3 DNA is TGTGCCAGCAGTTACTCGGGGGGGAACACTGAAGCTTTCTTT. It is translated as CASSYSGGNTEAFF.

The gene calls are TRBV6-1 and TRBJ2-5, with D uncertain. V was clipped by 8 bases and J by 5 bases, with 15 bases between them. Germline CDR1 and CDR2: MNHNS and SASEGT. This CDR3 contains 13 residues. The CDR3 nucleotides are TGTGCCAGCGAAGATTTAGCTTGGGAGACCCAGTACTTC. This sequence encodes CASEDLAWETQYF.

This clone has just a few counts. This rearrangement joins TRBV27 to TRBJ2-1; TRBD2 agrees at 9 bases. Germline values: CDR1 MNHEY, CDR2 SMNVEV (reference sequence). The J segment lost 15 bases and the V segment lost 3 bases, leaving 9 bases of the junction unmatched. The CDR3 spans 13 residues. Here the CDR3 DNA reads TGTGCCAGCAGTTTTGGGTGGCTAGCGGGAATGTTCTTC. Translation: CASSFGWLAGMFF.

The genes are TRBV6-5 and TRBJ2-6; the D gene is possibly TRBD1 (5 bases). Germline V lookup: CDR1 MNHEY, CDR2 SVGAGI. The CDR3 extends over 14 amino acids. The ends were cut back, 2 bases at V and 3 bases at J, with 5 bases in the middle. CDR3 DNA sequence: TGTGCCAGCAGTTACGACAGTGGGGCCAACGTCCTGACTTTC. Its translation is CASSYDSGANVLTF.

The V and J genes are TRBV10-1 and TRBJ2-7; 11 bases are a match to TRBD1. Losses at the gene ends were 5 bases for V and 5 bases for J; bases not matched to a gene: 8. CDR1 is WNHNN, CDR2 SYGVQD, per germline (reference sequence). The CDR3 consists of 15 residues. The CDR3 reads CASSPGTGGMNEQYF. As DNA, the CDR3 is TGCGCCAGCAGTCCCGGGACAGGGGGGATGAACGAGCAGTACTTC.

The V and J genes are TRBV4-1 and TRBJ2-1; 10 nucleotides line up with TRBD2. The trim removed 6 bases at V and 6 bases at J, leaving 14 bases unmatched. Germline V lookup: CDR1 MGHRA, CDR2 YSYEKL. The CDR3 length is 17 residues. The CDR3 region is CASRREASGRASNEQFF. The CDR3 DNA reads TGCGCCAGCAGGCGGGAAGCTAGCGGGAGAGCAAGCAATGAGCAGTTCTTC.

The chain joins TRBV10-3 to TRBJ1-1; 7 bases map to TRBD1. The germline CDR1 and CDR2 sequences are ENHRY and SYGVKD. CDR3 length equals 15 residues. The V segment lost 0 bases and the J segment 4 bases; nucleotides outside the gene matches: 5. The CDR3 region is CAISESMGQLTEAFF. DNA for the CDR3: TGTGCCATCAGTGAGTCGATGGGACAGCTCACTGAAGCTTTCTTT.

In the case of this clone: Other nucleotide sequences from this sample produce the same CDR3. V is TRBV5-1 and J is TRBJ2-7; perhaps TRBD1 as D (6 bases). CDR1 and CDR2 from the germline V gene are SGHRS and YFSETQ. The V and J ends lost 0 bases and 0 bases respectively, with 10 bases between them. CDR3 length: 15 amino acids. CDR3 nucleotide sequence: TGCGCCAGCAGCTTGGAGGGGGTTAGCTCCTACGAGCAGTACTTC. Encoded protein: CASSLEGVSSYEQYF. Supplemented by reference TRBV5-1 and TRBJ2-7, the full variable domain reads KAGVTQTPRYLIKTRGQQVTLSCSPISGHRSVSWYQQTPGQGLQFLFEYFSETQRNKGNFPGRFSGRQFSNSRSEMNVSTLELGDSALYLCASSLEGVSSYEQYFGPGTRLTVT.

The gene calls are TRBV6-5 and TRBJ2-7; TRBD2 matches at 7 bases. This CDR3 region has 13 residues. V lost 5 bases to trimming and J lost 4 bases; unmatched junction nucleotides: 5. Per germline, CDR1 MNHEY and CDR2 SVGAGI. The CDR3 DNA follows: TGTGCCAGCAGTCGGATCGGGGGGTACGAGCAGTACTTC. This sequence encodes CASSRIGGYEQYF.

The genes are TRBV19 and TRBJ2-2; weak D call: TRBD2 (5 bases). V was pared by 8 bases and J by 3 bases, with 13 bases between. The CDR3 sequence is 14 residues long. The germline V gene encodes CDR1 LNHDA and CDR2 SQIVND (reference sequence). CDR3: CASDGGGYTGELFF. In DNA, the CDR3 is TGTGCCAGTGACGGCGGAGGTTACACCGGGGAGCTGTTTTTT.

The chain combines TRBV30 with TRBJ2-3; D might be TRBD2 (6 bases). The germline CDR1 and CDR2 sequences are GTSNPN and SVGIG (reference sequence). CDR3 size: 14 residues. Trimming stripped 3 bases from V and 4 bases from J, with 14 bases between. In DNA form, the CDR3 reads TGTGCCTGGAGGAATACGTGGGGGGCAGATACGCAGTATTTT. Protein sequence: CAWRNTWGADTQYF. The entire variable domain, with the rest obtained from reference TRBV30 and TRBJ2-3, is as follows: SQTIHQWPATLVQPVGSPLSLECTVEGTSNPNLYWYRQAAGRGLQLLFYSVGIGQISSEVPQNLSASRPQDRQFILSSKKLLLSDSGFYLCAWRNTWGADTQYFGPGTRLTVL.

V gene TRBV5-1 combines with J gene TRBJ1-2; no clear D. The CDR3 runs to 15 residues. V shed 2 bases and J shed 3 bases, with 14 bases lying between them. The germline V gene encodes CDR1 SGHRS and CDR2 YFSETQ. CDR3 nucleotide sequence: TGCGCCAGCAGCTTAGCCCCAGGATCGGACTATGGCTACACCTTC. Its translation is CASSLAPGSDYGYTF.

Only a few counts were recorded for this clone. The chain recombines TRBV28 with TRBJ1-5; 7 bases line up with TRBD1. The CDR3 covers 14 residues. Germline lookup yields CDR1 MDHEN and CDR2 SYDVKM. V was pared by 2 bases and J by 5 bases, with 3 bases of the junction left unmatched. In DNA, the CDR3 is TGTGCCAGCAGTTTACTCCAGGGGGATCAGCCCCAGCATTTT. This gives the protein CASSLLQGDQPQHF.

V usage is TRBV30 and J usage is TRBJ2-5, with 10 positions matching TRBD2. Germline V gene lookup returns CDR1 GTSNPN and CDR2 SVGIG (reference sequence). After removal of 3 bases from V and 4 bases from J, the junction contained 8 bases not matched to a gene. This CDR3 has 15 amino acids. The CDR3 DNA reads TGTGCCTGGAGCACCGGGACTAGCGTTCGAGAGACCCAGTACTTC. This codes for CAWSTGTSVRETQYF.

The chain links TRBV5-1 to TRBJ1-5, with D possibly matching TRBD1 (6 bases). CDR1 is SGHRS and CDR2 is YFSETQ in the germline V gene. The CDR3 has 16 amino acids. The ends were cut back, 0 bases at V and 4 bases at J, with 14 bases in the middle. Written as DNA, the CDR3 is TGCGCCAGCAGCTTGGGGGCGGGGGGCGGTAATCAGCCCCAGCATTTT. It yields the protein CASSLGAGGGNQPQHF.

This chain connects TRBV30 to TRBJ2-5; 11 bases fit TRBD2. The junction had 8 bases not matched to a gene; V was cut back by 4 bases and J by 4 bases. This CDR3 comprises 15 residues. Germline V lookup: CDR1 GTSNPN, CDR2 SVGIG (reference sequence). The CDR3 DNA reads TGTGCCTGGACACGTAGCGGGGGGGCCCCAGAGACCCAGTACTTC. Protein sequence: CAWTRSGGAPETQYF.

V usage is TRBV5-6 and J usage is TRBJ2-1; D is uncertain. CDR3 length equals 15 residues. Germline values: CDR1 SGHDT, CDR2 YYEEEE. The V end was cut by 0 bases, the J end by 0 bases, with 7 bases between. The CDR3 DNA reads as TGTGCCAGCAGCTTGGCTTCGGGCTCCTACAATGAGCAGTTCTTC. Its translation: CASSLASGSYNEQFF. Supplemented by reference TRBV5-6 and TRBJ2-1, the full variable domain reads DAGVTQSPTHLIKTRGQQVTLRCSPKSGHDTVSWYQQALGQGPQFIFQYYEEEERQRGNFPDRFSGHQFPNYSSELNVNALLLGDSALYLCASSLASGSYNEQFFGPGTRLTVL.

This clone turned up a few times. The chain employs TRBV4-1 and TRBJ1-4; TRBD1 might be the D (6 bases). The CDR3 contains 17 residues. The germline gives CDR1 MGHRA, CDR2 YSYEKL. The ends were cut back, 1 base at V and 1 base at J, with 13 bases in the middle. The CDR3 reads CASSQVGAGLTNEKLFF. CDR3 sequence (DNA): TGCGCCAGCAGCCAAGTGGGGGCTGGATTAACTAATGAAAAACTGTTTTTT.

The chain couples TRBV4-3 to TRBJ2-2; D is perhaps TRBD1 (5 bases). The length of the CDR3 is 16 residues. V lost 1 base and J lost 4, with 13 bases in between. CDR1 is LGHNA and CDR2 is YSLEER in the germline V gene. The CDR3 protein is CASSQGRVKGTGELFF. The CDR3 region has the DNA TGCGCCAGCAGCCAAGGCAGGGTTAAGGGCACCGGGGAGCTGTTTTTT.